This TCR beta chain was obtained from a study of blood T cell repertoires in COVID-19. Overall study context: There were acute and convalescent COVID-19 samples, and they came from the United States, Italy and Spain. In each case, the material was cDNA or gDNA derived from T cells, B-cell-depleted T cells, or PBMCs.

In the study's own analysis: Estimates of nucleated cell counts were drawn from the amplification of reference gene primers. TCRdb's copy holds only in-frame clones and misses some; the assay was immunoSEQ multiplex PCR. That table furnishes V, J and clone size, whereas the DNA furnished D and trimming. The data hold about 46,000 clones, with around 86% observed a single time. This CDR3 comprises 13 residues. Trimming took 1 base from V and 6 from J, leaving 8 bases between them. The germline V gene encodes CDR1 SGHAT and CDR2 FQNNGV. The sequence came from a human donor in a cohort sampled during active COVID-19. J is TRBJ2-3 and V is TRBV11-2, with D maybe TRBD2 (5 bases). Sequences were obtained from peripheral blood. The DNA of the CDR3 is TGTGCCAGCAGCTTAGCTCCGGGGGATACGCAGTATTTT. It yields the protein CASSLAPGDTQYF.